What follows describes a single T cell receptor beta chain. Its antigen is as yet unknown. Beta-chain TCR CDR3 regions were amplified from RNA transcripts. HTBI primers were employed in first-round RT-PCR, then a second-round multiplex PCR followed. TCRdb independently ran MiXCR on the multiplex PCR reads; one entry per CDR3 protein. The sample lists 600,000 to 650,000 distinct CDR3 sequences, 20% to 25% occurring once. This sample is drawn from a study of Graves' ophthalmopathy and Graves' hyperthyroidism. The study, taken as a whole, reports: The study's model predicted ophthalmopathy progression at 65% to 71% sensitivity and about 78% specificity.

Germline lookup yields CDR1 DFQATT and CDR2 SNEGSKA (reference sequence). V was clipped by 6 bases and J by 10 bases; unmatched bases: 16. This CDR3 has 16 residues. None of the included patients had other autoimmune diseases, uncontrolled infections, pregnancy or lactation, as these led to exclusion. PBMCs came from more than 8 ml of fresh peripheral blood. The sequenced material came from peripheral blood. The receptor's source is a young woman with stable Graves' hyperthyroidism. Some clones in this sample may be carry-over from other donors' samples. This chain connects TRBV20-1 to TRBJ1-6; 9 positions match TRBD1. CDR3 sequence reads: CSARNRGRGTGSPLHF. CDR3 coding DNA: TGCAGTGCCAGAAACAGGGGGCGCGGAACAGGATCACCCCTCCACTTT.